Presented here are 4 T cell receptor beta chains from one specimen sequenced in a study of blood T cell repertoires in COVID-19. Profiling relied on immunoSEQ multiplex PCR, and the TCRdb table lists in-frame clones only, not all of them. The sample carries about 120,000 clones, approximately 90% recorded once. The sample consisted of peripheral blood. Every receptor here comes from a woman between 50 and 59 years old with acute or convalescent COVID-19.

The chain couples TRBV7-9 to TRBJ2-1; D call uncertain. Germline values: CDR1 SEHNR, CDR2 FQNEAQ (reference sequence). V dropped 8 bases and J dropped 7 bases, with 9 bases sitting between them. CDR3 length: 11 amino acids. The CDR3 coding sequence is TGTGCCAGCGGTACACCGAATGAGCAGTTCTTC. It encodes CASGTPNEQFF.

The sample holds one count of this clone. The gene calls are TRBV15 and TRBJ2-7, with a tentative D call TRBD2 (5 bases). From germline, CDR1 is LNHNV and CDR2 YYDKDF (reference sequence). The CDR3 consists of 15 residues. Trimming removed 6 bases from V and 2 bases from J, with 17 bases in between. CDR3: CATRMSGSPPYEQYF. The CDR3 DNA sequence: TGTGCCACCAGGATGTCGGGGTCCCCCCCCTACGAGCAGTACTTC.

CDR3 DNA: TGTGCCAGCAGTGGGGGAGCGACACAGAATCAGCCCCAGCATTTT. This translates into CASSGGATQNQPQHF. The chain carries TRBV2 and TRBJ1-5; D is undetermined. Germline CDR1 and CDR2: SNHLY and FYNNEI. The V end lost 4 bases, the J end lost 4 bases, and 14 bases lay between the germline ends. The CDR3 runs to 15 residues.

CDR3 DNA sequence: TGCGCCAGCAGCTTGGATCTAGCGGGACCGAGGGTGCAGACCCAGTACTTC. It yields the protein CASSLDLAGPRVQTQYF. The genes are TRBV5-1 and TRBJ2-5, with 9 bases that match TRBD2. V lost 0 bases and J lost 6; bases outside the gene matches: 12. Germline CDR1 is SGHRS and CDR2 is YFSETQ. The CDR3 covers 17 residues.